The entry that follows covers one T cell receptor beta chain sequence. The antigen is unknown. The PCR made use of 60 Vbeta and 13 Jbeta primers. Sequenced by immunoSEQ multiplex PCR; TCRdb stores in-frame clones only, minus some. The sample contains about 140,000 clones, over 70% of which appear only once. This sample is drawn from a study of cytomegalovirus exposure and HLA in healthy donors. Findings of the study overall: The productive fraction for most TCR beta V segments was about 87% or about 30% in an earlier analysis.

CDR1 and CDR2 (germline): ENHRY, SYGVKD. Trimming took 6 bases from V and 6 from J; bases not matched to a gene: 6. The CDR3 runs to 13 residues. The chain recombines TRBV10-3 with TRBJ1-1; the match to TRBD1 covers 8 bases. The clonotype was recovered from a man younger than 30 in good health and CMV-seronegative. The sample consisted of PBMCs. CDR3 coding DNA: TGTGCCATCAGCCGACAGGGGTATGCTGAAGCTTTCTTT. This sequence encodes CAISRQGYAEAFF.